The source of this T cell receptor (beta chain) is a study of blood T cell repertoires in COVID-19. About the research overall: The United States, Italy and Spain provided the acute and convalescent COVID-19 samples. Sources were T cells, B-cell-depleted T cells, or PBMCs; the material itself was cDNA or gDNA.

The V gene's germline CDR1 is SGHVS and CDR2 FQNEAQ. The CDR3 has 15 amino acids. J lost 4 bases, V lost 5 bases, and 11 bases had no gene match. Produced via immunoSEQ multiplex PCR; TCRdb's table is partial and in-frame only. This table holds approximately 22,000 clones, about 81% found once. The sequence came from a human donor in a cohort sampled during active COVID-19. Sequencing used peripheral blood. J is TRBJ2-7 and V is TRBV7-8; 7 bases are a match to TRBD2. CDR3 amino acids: CASSPPLGGSYEQYF. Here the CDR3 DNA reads TGTGCCAGCAGCCCCCCTCTCGGCGGGAGTTACGAGCAGTACTTC. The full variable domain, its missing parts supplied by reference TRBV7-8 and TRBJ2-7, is GAGVSQSPRYKVAKRGQDVALRCDPISGHVSLFWYQQALGQGPEFLTYFQNEAQLDKSGLPSDRFFAERPEGSVSTLKIQRTQQEDSAVYLCASSPPLGGSYEQYFGPGTRLTVT.